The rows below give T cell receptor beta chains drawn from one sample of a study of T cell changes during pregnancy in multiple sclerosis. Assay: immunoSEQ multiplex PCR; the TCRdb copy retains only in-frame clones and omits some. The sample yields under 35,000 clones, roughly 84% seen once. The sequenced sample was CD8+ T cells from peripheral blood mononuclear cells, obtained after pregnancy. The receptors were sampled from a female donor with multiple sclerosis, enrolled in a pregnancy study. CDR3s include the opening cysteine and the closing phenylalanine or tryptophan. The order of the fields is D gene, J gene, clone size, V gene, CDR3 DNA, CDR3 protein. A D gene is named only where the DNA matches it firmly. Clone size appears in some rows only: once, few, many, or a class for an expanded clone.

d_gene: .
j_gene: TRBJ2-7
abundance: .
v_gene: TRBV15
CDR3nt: TGTGCCACCAGCATCGACAGCACCTACGAGCAGTACTTC
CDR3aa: CATSIDSTYEQYF

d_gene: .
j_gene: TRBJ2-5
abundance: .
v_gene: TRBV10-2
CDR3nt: TGCGCCAGCAGTGAGTCGACTGACTTCCCCATTGACTTC
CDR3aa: CASSESTDFPIDF

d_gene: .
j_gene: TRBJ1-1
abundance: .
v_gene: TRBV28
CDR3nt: TGTGCCAGCAGTTCTGACGACGGGGTAACGAACACTGAAGCTTTCTTT
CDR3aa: CASSSDDGVTNTEAFF

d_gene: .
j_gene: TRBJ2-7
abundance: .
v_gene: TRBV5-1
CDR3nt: TGCGCCAGCAGCTTGGGACAGATCACCTACGAGCAGTACTTC
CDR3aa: CASSLGQITYEQYF

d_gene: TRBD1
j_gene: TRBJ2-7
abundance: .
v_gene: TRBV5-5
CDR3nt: TGTGCCAGCAGCGACGGGACAGAAGGCTACGAGCAGTACTTC
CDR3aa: CASSDGTEGYEQYF

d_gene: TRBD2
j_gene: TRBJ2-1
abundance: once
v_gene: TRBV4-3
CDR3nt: TGCGCCAGCAGCCAAGGACTAGCGGGAAATGAGCAGTTCTTC
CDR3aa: CASSQGLAGNEQFF

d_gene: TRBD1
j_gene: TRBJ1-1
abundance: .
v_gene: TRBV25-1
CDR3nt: TGTGCCACCGCCCGGACAGGGATTAACACTGAAGCTTTCTTT
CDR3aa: CATARTGINTEAFF

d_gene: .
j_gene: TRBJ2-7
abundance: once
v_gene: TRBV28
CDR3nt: TGTGCCAGCAGTTTTCCCCCCGACGAGCAGTACTTC
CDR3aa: CASSFPPDEQYF

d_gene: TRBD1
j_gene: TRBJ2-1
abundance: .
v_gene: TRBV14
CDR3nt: TGTGCCAGCAGCCCTGGGACAGTCCTTTTCTCCTACAATGAGCAGTTCTTC
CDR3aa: CASSPGTVLFSYNEQFF

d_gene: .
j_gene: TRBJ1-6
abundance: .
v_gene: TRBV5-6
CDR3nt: TGTGCCAGCAGCTTGGGGGCCCAGGGCAATTCACCCCTCCACTTT
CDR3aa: CASSLGAQGNSPLHF

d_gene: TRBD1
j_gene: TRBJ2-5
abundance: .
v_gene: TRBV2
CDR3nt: TGTGCCAGCACCCGGGACAGGGACCAAGAGACCCAGTACTTC
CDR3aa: CASTRDRDQETQYF

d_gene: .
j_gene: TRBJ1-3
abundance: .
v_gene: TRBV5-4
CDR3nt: TGTGCCAGCAGCTTGGACAGGGCGGGAAACACCATATATTTT
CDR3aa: CASSLDRAGNTIYF

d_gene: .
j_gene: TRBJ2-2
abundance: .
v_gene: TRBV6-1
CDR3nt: TGTGCCAGCACCGAGTCCGCCGGGGAGCTGTTTTTT
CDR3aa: CASTESAGELFF

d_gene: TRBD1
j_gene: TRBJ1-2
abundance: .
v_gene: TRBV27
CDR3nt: TGTGCCAGCAGCTCGGCAGGGGGCGCACGCTACACCTTC
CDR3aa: CASSSAGGARYTF

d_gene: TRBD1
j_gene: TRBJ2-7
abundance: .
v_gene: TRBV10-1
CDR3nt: TGCGCCAGCAGTGGCCCCTTAGGGACAGGGGATGGCGAGCAGTACTTC
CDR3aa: CASSGPLGTGDGEQYF

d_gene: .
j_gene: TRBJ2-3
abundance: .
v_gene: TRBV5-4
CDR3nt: TGTGCCAGCAGCTTGAGGGGGTTGCGCACAGATACGCAGTATTTT
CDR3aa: CASSLRGLRTDTQYF

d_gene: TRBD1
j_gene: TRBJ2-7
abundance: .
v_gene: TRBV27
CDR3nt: TGTGCCAGCATCCTGGGACAGGATTTCTACGAGCAGTACTTC
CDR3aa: CASILGQDFYEQYF

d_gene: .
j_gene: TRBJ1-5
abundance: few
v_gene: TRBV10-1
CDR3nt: TGCGCAAAGCACGGAGCTTATAGCAATCAGCCCCAGCATTTT
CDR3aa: CAKHGAYSNQPQHF

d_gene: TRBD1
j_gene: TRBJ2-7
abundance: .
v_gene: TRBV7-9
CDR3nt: TGTGCCAGCAGCTCAACCGGGACAGATCCCGACCTGCCCTACGAGCAGTACTTC
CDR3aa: CASSSTGTDPDLPYEQYF

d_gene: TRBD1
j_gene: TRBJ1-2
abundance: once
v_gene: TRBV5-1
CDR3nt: TGCGCCAGCAGCTTGGTGGCGGGACAGGGAGTAAGGCTGGGGGCTAACTATGGCTACACCTTC
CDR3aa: CASSLVAGQGVRLGANYGYTF

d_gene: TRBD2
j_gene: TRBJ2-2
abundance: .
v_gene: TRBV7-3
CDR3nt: TGTGCCAGCAGCTTGGGAGCGGGGGGCGGTACCGGGGAGCTGTTTTTT
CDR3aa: CASSLGAGGGTGELFF

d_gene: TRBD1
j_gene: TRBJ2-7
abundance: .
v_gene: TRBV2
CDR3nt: TGTGCCAGCAGTGGAACCCAATCCGGGACAGGATCTAGGCCATACTCCTACGAGCAGTACTTC
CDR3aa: CASSGTQSGTGSRPYSYEQYF

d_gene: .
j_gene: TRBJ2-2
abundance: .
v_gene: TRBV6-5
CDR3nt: TGTGCCAGCAGTTATTCAACAGACCCGTCTACCGGGGAGCTGTTTTTT
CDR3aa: CASSYSTDPSTGELFF

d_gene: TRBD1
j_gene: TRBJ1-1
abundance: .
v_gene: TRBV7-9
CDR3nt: TGTGCCAGCAGCCCCGGGACAGGCGAGGCTTTCTTT
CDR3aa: CASSPGTGEAFF

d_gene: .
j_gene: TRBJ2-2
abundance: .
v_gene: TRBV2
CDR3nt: TGTGCCAGCAACCCTACCCCCAGGGGCAACACCGGGGAGCTGTTTTTT
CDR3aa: CASNPTPRGNTGELFF

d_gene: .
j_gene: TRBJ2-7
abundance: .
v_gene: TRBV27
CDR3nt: TGTGCCAGCAGTATTACTAGACTGGACGAGCAGTACTTC
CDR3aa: CASSITRLDEQYF

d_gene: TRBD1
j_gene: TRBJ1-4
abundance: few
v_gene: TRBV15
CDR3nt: TGTGCCACCAGCAGCGCACAGGGGACGAGTGAAAAACTGTTTTTT
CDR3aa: CATSSAQGTSEKLFF

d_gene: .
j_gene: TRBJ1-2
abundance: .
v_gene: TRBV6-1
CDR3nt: TGTGCCAGCAACGAGGCTTCGTGGGGCTACACCTTC
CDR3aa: CASNEASWGYTF

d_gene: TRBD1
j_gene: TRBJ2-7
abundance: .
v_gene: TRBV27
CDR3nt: TGTGCCAGCAGAGCAGCCTTATCGGGACAGGGTCTCTACGAGCAGTACTTC
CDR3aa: CASRAALSGQGLYEQYF

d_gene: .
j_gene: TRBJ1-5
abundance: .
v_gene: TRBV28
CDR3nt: TGTGCCAGCAGTTTGGTGGTCAGCGCCTCCCAGCATTTT
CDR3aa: CASSLVVSASQHF

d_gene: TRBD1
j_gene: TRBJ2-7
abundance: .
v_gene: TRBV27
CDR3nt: TGTGCCAGCAGTTGGGGACAGGTGCCGCAGTACTTC
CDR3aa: CASSWGQVPQYF

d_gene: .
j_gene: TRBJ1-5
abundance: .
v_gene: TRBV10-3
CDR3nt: TGTGCCATCCAGGACTTCGATCAGCCCCAGCATTTT
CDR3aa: CAIQDFDQPQHF

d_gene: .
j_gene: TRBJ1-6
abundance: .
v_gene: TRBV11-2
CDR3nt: TGTGCCAGCAGCGCCCGACAGCGGGACAATTCACCCCTCCACTTT
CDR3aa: CASSARQRDNSPLHF